This record looks at one T cell receptor beta chain sequence and its context. Its specificity is unknown. Other DNA sequences within the sample encode an identical CDR3. CDR1 is SGHRS and CDR2 is YFSETQ in the germline V gene. CDR3 length: 14 amino acids. Trimming shortened V by 0 bases and J by 4 bases, and 8 bases separated the two germline ends. Using immunoSEQ multiplex PCR, the repertoire was profiled, and TCRdb retains in-frame clones only, with some absent. The sample lists 2 million to 2.5 million clones; 93% were seen once. These data come from a study of shared clonotypes between healthy human individuals. General study results and limits: Sharing across a few donors was seen in about 5% of naive CD4 clonotypes.

The chain uses TRBV5-1 and TRBJ1-5; no clear D. The clonotype comes from a man younger than 30 in good health. Some clones in this sample may be carry-over from other donors' samples. The sample consisted of naive CD4+ T cells from PBMCs. Subset indicated: CD45RA+ positively selected. Here the CDR3 DNA reads TGCGCCAGCAGCTTGGAAGGAGGGAATCAGCCCCAGCATTTT. Translating it yields CASSLEGGNQPQHF.